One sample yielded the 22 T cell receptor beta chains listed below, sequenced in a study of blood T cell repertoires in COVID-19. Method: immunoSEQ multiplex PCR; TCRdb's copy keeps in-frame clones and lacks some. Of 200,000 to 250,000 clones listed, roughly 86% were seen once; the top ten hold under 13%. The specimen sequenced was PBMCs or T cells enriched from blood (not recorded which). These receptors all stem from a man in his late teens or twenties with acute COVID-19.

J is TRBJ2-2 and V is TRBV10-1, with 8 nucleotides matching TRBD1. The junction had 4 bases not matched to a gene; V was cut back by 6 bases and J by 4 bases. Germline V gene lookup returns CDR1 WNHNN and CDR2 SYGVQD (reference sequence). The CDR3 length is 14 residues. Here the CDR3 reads CASSRDRSTGELFF. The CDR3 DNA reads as TGCGCCAGCAGCCGGGACAGGAGCACCGGGGAGCTGTTTTTT.

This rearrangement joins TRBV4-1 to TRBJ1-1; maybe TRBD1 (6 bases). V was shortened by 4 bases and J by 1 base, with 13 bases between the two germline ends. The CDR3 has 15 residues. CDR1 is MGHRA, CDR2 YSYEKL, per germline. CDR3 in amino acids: CASSLRGGENTEAFF. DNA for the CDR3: TGCGCCAGCAGCCTTAGAGGGGGGGAGAACACTGAAGCTTTCTTT.

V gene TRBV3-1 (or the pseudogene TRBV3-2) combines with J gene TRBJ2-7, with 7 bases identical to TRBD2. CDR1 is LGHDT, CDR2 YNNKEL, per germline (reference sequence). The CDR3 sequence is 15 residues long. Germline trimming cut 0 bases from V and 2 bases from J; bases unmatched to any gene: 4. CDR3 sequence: CASSQDPAGPYEQYF. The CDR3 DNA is TGTGCCAGCAGCCAAGATCCAGCGGGGCCCTACGAGCAGTACTTC.

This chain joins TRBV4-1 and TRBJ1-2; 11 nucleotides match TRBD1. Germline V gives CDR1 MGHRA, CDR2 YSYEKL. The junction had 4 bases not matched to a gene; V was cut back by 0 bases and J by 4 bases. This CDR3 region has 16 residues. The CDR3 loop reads CASSQDRTGGAYGYTF. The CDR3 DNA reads TGCGCCAGCAGCCAAGATAGGACAGGGGGCGCCTATGGCTACACCTTC.

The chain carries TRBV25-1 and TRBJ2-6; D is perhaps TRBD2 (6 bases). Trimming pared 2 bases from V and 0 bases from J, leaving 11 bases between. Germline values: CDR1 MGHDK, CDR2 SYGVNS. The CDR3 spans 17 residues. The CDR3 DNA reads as TGTGCCAGCAGTGAAAGCCGCGGGGACTCTGGGGCCAACGTCCTGACTTTC. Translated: CASSESRGDSGANVLTF.

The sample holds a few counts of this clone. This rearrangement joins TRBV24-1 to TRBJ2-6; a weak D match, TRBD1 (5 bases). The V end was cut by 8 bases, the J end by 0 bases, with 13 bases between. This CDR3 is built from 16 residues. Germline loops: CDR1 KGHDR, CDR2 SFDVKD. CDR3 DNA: TGTGCCACCATTATTACAGGTCACTCTGGGGCCAACGTCCTGACTTTC. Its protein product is CATIITGHSGANVLTF.

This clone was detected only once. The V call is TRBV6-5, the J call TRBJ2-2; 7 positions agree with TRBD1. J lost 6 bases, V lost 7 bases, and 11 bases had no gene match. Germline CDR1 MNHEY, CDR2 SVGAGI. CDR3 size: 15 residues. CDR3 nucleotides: TGTGCCAGCACCCCCGCAGGGGGAATCGCCGGGGAGCTGTTTTTT. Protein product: CASTPAGGIAGELFF.

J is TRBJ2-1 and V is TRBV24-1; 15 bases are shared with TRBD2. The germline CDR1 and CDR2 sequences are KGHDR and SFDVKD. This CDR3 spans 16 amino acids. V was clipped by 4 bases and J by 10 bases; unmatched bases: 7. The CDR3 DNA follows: TGTGCCACCAGTGACCCCGGACTAGCGGGAGGGAGGGAGCAGTTCTTC. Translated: CATSDPGLAGGREQFF.

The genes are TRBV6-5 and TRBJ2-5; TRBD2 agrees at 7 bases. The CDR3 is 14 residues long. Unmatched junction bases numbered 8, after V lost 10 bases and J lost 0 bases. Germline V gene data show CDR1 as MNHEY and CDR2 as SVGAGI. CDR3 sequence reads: CATSFAGDQETQYF. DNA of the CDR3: TGTGCCACCTCATTTGCGGGAGACCAAGAGACCCAGTACTTC.

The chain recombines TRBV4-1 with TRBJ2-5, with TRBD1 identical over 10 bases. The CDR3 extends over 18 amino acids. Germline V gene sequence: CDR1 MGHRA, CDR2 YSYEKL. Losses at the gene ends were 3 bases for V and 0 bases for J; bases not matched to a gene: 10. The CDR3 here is CASSHAYQGTGDQETQYF. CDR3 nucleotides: TGCGCCAGCAGCCACGCCTATCAAGGGACAGGGGACCAAGAGACCCAGTACTTC.

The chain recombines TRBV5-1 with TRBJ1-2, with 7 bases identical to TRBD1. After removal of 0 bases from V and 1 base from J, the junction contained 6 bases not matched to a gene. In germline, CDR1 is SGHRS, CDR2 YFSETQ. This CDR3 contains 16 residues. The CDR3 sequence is CASSLGEGASNYGYTF. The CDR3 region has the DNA TGCGCCAGCAGCTTGGGAGAGGGGGCAAGTAACTATGGCTACACCTTC.

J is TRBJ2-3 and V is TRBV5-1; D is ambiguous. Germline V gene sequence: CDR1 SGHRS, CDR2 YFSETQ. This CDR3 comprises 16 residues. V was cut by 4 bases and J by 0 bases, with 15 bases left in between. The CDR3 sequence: CASSPQAQRSTDTQYF. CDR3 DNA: TGCGCCAGCAGCCCGCAAGCCCAGAGGAGCACAGATACGCAGTATTTT.

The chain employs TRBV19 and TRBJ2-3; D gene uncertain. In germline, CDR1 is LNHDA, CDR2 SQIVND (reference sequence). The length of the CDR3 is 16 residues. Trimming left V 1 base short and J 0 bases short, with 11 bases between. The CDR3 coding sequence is TGTGCCAGTAGTATAGCCCCTTATCTTAGCACAGATACGCAGTATTTT. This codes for CASSIAPYLSTDTQYF.

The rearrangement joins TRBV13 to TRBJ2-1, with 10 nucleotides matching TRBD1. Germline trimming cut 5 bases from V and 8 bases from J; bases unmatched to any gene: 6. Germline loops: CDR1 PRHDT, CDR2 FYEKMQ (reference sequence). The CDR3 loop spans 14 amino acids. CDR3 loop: CASSKGQGTDEQFF. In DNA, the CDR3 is TGTGCCAGCAGCAAGGGACAGGGGACCGATGAGCAGTTCTTC.

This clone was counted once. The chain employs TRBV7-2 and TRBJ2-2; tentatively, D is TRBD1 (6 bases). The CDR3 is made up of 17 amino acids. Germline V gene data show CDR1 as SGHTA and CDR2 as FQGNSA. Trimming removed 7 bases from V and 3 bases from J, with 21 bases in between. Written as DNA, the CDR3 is TGTGCCAGCATTTATTCCGCAACGGACAGCTACACCGGGGAGCTGTTTTTT. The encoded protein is CASIYSATDSYTGELFF.

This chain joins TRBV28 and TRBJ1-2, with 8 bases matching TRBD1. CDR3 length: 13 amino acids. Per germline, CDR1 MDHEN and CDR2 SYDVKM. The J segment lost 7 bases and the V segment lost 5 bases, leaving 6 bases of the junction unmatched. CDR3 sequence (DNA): TGTGCCAGCAGTCTGGGACAGGCGACTGGCTACACCTTC. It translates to CASSLGQATGYTF.

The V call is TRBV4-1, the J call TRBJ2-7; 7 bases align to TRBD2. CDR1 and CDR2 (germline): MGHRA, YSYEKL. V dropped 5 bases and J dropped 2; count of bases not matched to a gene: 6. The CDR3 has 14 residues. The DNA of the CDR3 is TGCGCCAGCAGCTTAGCGGGCAAGACCTACGAGCAGTACTTC. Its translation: CASSLAGKTYEQYF.

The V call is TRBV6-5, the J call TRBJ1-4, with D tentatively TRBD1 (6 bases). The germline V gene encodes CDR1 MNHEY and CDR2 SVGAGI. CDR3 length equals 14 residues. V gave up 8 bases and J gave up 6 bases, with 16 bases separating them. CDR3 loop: CASFQWGRDEKLFF. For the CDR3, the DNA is TGTGCCAGCTTTCAATGGGGGCGTGATGAAAAACTGTTTTTT.

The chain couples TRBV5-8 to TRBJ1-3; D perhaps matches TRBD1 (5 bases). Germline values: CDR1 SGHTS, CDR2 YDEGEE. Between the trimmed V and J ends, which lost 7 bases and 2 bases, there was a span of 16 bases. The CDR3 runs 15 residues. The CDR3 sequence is CASAPQVGPGNTIYF. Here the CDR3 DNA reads TGTGCCAGCGCACCTCAGGTGGGGCCTGGAAACACCATATATTTT.

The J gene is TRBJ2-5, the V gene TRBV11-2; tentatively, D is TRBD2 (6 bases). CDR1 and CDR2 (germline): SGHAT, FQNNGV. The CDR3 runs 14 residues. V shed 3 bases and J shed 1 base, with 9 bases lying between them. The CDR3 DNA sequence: TGTGCCAGCAGCTTCGGGGGACTCCAAGAGACCCAGTACTTC. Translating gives CASSFGGLQETQYF.

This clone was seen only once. The CDR3 sequence: CASSQGIPMGGKVQPQHF. The DNA of the CDR3 is TGTGCCAGCAGCCAAGGGATCCCTATGGGGGGAAAGGTTCAGCCCCAGCATTTT. The chain combines TRBV4-2 with TRBJ1-5, with a weak D call TRBD1 (5 bases). CDR1 and CDR2 from the germline V gene are LGHNA and YNFKEQ. Trimming pared 1 base from V and 6 bases from J, leaving 22 bases between. The CDR3 has 18 residues.

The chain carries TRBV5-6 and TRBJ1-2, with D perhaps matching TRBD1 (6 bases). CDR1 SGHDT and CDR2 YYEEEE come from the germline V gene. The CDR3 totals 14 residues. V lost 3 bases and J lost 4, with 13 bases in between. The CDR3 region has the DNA TGTGCCAGCAGCTCAACAGGGTCTGGCTATGGCTACACCTTC. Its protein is CASSSTGSGYGYTF.